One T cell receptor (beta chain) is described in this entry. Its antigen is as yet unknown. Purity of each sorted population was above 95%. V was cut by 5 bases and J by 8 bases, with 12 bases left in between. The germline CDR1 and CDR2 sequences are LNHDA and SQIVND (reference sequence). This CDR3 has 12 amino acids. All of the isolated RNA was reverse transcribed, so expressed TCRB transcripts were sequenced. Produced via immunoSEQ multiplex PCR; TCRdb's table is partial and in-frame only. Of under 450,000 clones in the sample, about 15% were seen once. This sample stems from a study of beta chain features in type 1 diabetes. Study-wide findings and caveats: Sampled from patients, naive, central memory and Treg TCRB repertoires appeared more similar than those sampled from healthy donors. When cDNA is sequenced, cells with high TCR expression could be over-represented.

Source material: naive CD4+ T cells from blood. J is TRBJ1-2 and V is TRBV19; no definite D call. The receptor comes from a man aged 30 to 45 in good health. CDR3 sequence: CASSRLGDGYTF. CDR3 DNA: TGTGCCAGTAGTCGCTTGGGCGACGGCTACACCTTC.